The 28 T cell receptor beta chains below were found in one sample sequenced in a study of cytotoxic CD8 clonotypes in ibrutinib-treated CLL. TCRdb's table, derived via immunoSEQ multiplex PCR, lists solely in-frame clones and lacks some. The table has 250,000 to 350,000 clones, 70% to 80% seen once; the top ten hold 5.6%. The sample was PBMCs, taken at disease progression, from a patient treated with ibrutinib. The receptors shown here come from a human donor with chronic lymphocytic leukemia.

The chain employs TRBV5-1 and TRBJ2-1, with D possibly being TRBD1 or TRBD2 (5 bases each). Per germline, CDR1 SGHRS and CDR2 YFSETQ. V lost 0 bases, J lost 0 bases, and 10 bases lay in between. This CDR3 comprises 16 residues. For the CDR3, the DNA is TGCGCCAGCAGCTTGGCAGGGAGTGCCTCCTACAATGAGCAGTTCTTC. Its protein is CASSLAGSASYNEQFF. Complete variable domain (other parts from reference TRBV5-1 and TRBJ2-1): KAGVTQTPRYLIKTRGQQVTLSCSPISGHRSVSWYQQTPGQGLQFLFEYFSETQRNKGNFPGRFSGRQFSNSRSEMNVSTLELGDSALYLCASSLAGSASYNEQFFGPGTRLTVL.

CDR3 sequence (DNA): TGTGCCAGTAGTATGGGGCCGGCGGGCGAGCAGTACTTC. This gives the protein CASSMGPAGEQYF. The rearrangement joins TRBV19 to TRBJ2-7; D is possibly TRBD1 or TRBD2 (5 bases each). CDR1 is LNHDA and CDR2 is SQIVND in the germline V gene (reference sequence). The CDR3 extends over 13 amino acids. The V gene lost 3 bases and the J gene lost 6 bases, with 12 bases spanning the gap.

In regard to this clone: This same CDR3 is encoded by further DNA sequences in the sample. V and J are TRBV6-1 and TRBJ2-7; D gene ambiguous. Germline V gives CDR1 MNHNS, CDR2 SASEGT. This CDR3 contains 12 residues. Trimming shortened V by 6 bases and J by 2 bases, and 8 bases separated the two germline ends. CDR3 loop: CASSPGPYEQYF. DNA of the CDR3: TGTGCCAGCAGCCCGGGTCCCTACGAGCAGTACTTC.

For this clone: The same CDR3 arises from other DNA sequences in this sample as well. The rearrangement joins TRBV11-2 to TRBJ2-7, with D perhaps TRBD2 (5 bases). This CDR3 is 13 amino acids long. From germline, CDR1 is SGHAT and CDR2 FQNNGV. The V end lost 1 base, the J end lost 4 bases, and 8 bases lay between the germline ends. CDR3 sequence: CASSLVPGYEQYF. Here the CDR3 DNA reads TGTGCCAGCAGCTTAGTCCCGGGATACGAGCAGTACTTC.

This chain links TRBV2 with TRBJ1-1; tentatively, D is TRBD1 (5 bases). Germline CDR1 and CDR2: SNHLY and FYNNEI. This CDR3 is built from 11 residues. V was pared by 8 bases and J by 10 bases, with 14 bases between. The CDR3 DNA sequence: TGTGCCAGCTTGGGTAGGGGTATAGCTTTCTTT. This translates into CASLGRGIAFF.

The chain joins TRBV6-1 to TRBJ1-5, with D unresolved. The CDR3 contains 13 residues. CDR1 and CDR2 from the germline V gene are MNHNS and SASEGT. Trimming removed 4 bases at V and 5 bases at J, with 9 bases between. The chain's CDR3 is CASSGGTHQPQHF. CDR3 bases: TGTGCCAGCAGTGGGGGTACCCATCAGCCCCAGCATTTT.

V gene TRBV11-1 combines with J gene TRBJ2-2; possibly TRBD2 for D (5 bases). CDR1 is SGHAT, CDR2 FQDESV, per germline (reference sequence). V was pared by 1 base and J by 5 bases, with 11 bases between. The CDR3 length is 15 residues. In DNA, the CDR3 is TGTGCCAGCAGCTTAGGCCCGGGAAGAACCGGGGAGCTGTTTTTT. Its protein product is CASSLGPGRTGELFF.

This chain connects TRBV6-5 to TRBJ1-1; no clear D. Germline lookup yields CDR1 MNHEY and CDR2 SVGAGI. Deletions cut 1 base from V and 6 bases from J, with 15 bases between. The CDR3 has 15 residues. CDR3 bases: TGTGCCAGCAGTTACTTTCCGGGAAGATTGGCTGAAGCTTTCTTT. As protein: CASSYFPGRLAEAFF.

The chain recombines TRBV15 with TRBJ2-4; D is unclear. The germline V gene encodes CDR1 LNHNV and CDR2 YYDKDF (reference sequence). V lost 0 bases and J lost 1, with 4 bases in between. The CDR3 totals 14 residues. In nucleotides, the CDR3 is TGTGCCACCAGCAGAGACCAGGCCAAAAACATTCAGTACTTC. Its translation: CATSRDQAKNIQYF.

The chain couples TRBV7-6 to TRBJ2-5, with 9 positions matching TRBD2. Germline V gene data show CDR1 as SGHVS and CDR2 as FNYEAQ. The V gene end was trimmed by 2 bases and the J gene end by 5 bases; junction bases not matched to a gene: 15. The CDR3 is made up of 18 amino acids. In nucleotides, the CDR3 is TGTGCCAGCAGCTTACGAGACACGGGACTAGCTTTGAGGGAGACCCAGTACTTC. Protein sequence: CASSLRDTGLALRETQYF.

The CDR3 sequence: CASRELAVGYNEQFF. DNA of the CDR3: TGTGCCAGCAGGGAACTAGCGGTGGGCTACAATGAGCAGTTCTTC. The V gene is TRBV6-5, the J gene TRBJ2-1; 8 positions match TRBD2. The ends lost 6 bases at V and 3 bases at J; junction bases unmatched: 7. This CDR3 is 15 amino acids long. Germline CDR1 is MNHEY and CDR2 is SVGAGI.

The chain is built from TRBV9 and TRBJ2-1; 7 bases are shared with TRBD1. Germline V CDR1 and CDR2: SGDLS, YYNGEE. The CDR3 covers 18 residues. The V segment lost 1 base and the J segment 5 bases; nucleotides outside the gene matches: 15. DNA of the CDR3: TGTGCCAGCAGCGTATGGGCCCTCGGCCCCAGGGGGAACAATGAGCAGTTCTTC. It yields the protein CASSVWALGPRGNNEQFF.

The chain employs TRBV4-3 and TRBJ2-1, with TRBD2 as a possible D gene (6 bases). The CDR3 runs 17 residues. The V gene's germline CDR1 is LGHNA and CDR2 YSLEER. V was pared by 0 bases and J by 0 bases, with 12 bases between. CDR3 region: CASSQDTRESSYNEQFF. CDR3 sequence (DNA): TGCGCCAGCAGCCAAGATACACGGGAGAGCTCCTACAATGAGCAGTTCTTC.

This clone was found once. The chain employs TRBV6-6 and TRBJ2-1, with 8 bases lining up with TRBD1. This CDR3 has 16 residues. Losses at the gene ends were 2 bases for V and 3 bases for J; bases not matched to a gene: 6. Per germline, CDR1 MNHNY and CDR2 SVGAGI (reference sequence). The chain's CDR3 is CASSYRTGGNYNEQFF. The CDR3 DNA follows: TGTGCCAGCAGTTACCGAACAGGGGGAAACTACAATGAGCAGTTCTTC.

The rearrangement links TRBV6-6 to TRBJ2-7; 12 nucleotides line up with TRBD2. V lost 5 bases to trimming and J lost 4 bases; unmatched junction nucleotides: 9. Per germline, CDR1 MNHNY and CDR2 SVGAGI (reference sequence). This CDR3 comprises 16 residues. The CDR3 loop reads CASSRLTSGGSYEQYF. CDR3 DNA sequence: TGTGCCAGCAGTCGCCTGACTAGCGGGGGTTCTTACGAGCAGTACTTC.

The V and J genes are TRBV4-1 and TRBJ1-5; D is undetermined. The CDR3 spans 16 residues. V gave up 1 base and J gave up 0 bases, with 10 bases separating them. The germline V gene has CDR1 MGHRA and CDR2 YSYEKL. The CDR3 here is CASSQGSQNSNQPQHF. In DNA, the CDR3 is TGCGCCAGCAGCCAAGGGAGTCAGAATAGCAATCAGCCCCAGCATTTT.

This chain connects TRBV29-1 to TRBJ1-4; D possibly corresponds to TRBD1 (6 bases). The V end was cut by 8 bases, the J end by 6 bases, with 16 bases between. The germline gives CDR1 SQVTM, CDR2 ANQGSEA. The CDR3 loop spans 13 amino acids. CDR3 loop: CSYLGGRDEKLFF. CDR3 in DNA: TGCAGCTACCTCGGGGGGCGAGATGAAAAACTGTTTTTT.

The chain recombines TRBV6-5 with TRBJ1-2, with D perhaps TRBD1 (6 bases). Trimming removed 5 bases from V and 4 bases from J, with 11 bases in between. Germline CDR1 is MNHEY and CDR2 is SVGAGI. The CDR3 sequence is 13 residues long. The CDR3 loop reads CASSKTTGYGYTF. The CDR3 DNA is TGTGCCAGCAGTAAAACGACAGGCTATGGCTACACCTTC.

This clone appeared a single time. J is TRBJ2-3 and V is TRBV5-5; tentatively, D is TRBD1 (6 bases). With 3 bases removed from V and 6 bases from J, the gap between germline ends came to 8 bases. Germline V gene lookup returns CDR1 SGHKS and CDR2 YYEKEE (reference sequence). This CDR3 is 12 amino acids long. CDR3 coding DNA: TGTGCCAGCAGCTCAACAGGGGATACGCAGTATTTT. Amino acids: CASSSTGDTQYF.

The V gene is TRBV7-7, the J gene TRBJ2-3, with a weak D call TRBD2 (6 bases). The CDR3 consists of 14 residues. Germline V gene sequence: CDR1 SSHAT, CDR2 FNYEAQ (reference sequence). With 2 bases removed from V and 5 bases from J, the gap between germline ends came to 11 bases. CDR3 nucleotide sequence: TGTGCCAGCAGCTTATCTAGCGTACAAGATACGCAGTATTTT. Protein: CASSLSSVQDTQYF.

The chain joins TRBV4-1 to TRBJ1-2, with a tentative D call TRBD1 (5 bases). Trimming removed 1 base at V and 4 bases at J, with 10 bases between. This CDR3 contains 14 residues. Germline CDR1 MGHRA, CDR2 YSYEKL. The CDR3 nucleotides are TGCGCCAGCAGCCAAGGACAGTTAACCTATGGCTACACCTTC. This codes for CASSQGQLTYGYTF.

The V and J genes are TRBV18 and TRBJ2-1; the match to TRBD2 covers 12 bases. This CDR3 region has 16 residues. CDR1 and CDR2 (germline): KGHSH, LQKENI. Trimming at V came to 2 bases and at J to 7 bases, leaving 6 bases not matched to a gene. The CDR3 reads CASSPTSGGLRNEQFF. CDR3 in DNA: TGTGCCAGCTCACCAACTAGCGGGGGGTTGAGGAATGAGCAGTTCTTC.

The chain combines TRBV4-2 with TRBJ2-1, with TRBD1 matching over 8 bases. The CDR3 sequence is 15 residues long. Trimming took 3 bases from V and 0 from J; bases not matched to a gene: 1. From germline, CDR1 is LGHNA and CDR2 YNFKEQ. The CDR3 DNA reads TGTGCCAGCAGCCAGGGGACAGGCTCCTACAATGAGCAGTTCTTC. It encodes CASSQGTGSYNEQFF.

The chain carries TRBV28 and TRBJ2-7, with D uncertain. The CDR3 is made up of 13 amino acids. Trimming cost V 5 bases and J 1 base, with 9 bases left between them. In germline, CDR1 is MDHEN, CDR2 SYDVKM. The CDR3 region is CASSLSSSYEQYF. Here the CDR3 DNA reads TGTGCCAGCAGTCTCAGTTCTTCCTACGAGCAGTACTTC.

This rearrangement joins TRBV2 to TRBJ2-1; 7 nucleotides line up with TRBD2. CDR1 and CDR2 (germline): SNHLY, FYNNEI. The V and J ends lost 7 bases and 2 bases, in that order; junction bases with no gene match: 8. The CDR3 has 15 residues. CDR3 loop: CASIMREIAYNEQFF. The CDR3 DNA is TGTGCCAGCATAATGCGGGAGATCGCCTACAATGAGCAGTTCTTC.

The chain joins TRBV11-2 to TRBJ2-1, with unresolved D. Looked up from germline, CDR1 is SGHAT and CDR2 is FQNNGV. V lost 6 bases and J 7 bases, leaving 10 bases between the germline ends. The CDR3 runs to 12 residues. The CDR3 region is CASSYDRNEQFF. In DNA form, the CDR3 reads TGTGCCAGCAGTTACGACCGTAATGAGCAGTTCTTC.

The chain is built from TRBV29-1 and TRBJ2-1, with TRBD1 identical over 10 bases. The CDR3 has 18 amino acids. Germline V gene sequence: CDR1 SQVTM, CDR2 ANQGSEA. V shed 4 bases and J 2 bases; nucleotides not matched to a gene: 14. CDR3 in DNA: TGCAGCGTTGCCGGGACAGGGGTTCGCGGGAGCGCCTACAATGAGCAGTTCTTC. It specifies CSVAGTGVRGSAYNEQFF.

This clone was detected once. The chain employs TRBV5-6 and TRBJ2-2; D unresolved. V gave up 4 bases and J gave up 3 bases, with 10 bases separating them. CDR3 length equals 14 residues. CDR1 is SGHDT and CDR2 is YYEEEE in the germline V gene. CDR3 region: CASSLRAHTGELFF. CDR3 DNA sequence: TGTGCCAGCAGCCTCCGGGCCCACACCGGGGAGCTGTTTTTT.